Listed here are 13 T cell receptor beta chains from one sample, sequenced in a study of T cells in Graves' hyperthyroidism and ophthalmopathy. TCR beta CDR3 regions were amplified from RNA. The TCR CDR3 first-round RT-PCR relied on the HTBI primer set. TCRdb itself ran the multiplex PCR reads through MiXCR, one entry per CDR3 protein. The data hold roughly 570,000 distinct CDR3 sequences, with 46% observed a single time. Sequenced input: peripheral blood or thyroid tissue (not recorded which). The receptors were gathered from an adult woman with Graves' disease, either hyperthyroidism or ophthalmopathy (not recorded which).

The table lists this clonotype with a few counts. The chain joins TRBV29-1 to TRBJ1-2, with 7 positions matching TRBD1. Looked up from germline, CDR1 is SQVTM and CDR2 is ANQGSEA. This CDR3 region has 13 residues. The trim removed 3 bases at V and 5 bases at J, leaving 6 bases unmatched. CDR3 nucleotide sequence: TGCAGCGTTGAGGCGACAGGGTCGTATGGCTACACCTTC. Protein product: CSVEATGSYGYTF. Using reference TRBV29-1 and TRBJ1-2 for the parts outside the CDR3, the full variable domain is SAVISQKPSRDICQRGTSLTIQCQVDSQVTMMFWYRQQPGQSLTLIATANQGSEATYESGFVIDKFPISRPNLTFSTLTVSNMSPEDSSIYLCSVEATGSYGYTFGSGTRLTVV.

V usage is TRBV7-2 and J usage is TRBJ2-5; 7 bases are shared with TRBD1. Germline V gene lookup returns CDR1 SGHTA and CDR2 FQGNSA. V was clipped by 3 bases and J by 5 bases; unmatched bases: 3. The CDR3 has 13 residues. The CDR3 loop reads CASSFPGGETQYF. As DNA, the CDR3 is TGTGCCAGCAGCTTTCCAGGGGGTGAGACCCAGTACTTC. Full variable domain (rest looked up from reference TRBV7-2 and TRBJ2-5): GAGVSQSPSNKVTEKGKDVELRCDPISGHTALYWYRQSLGQGLEFLIYFQGNSAPDKSGLPSDRFSAERTGGSVSTLTIQRTQQEDSAVYLCASSFPGGETQYFGPGTRLLVL.

This clonotype was seen only a few times. The chain links TRBV15 to TRBJ1-4, with no clear D. Trimming shortened V by 3 bases and J by 6 bases, and 11 bases separated the two germline ends. This CDR3 is 14 amino acids long. The germline V gene has CDR1 LNHNV and CDR2 YYDKDF (reference sequence). The DNA of the CDR3 is TGTGCCACCAGCAGTGTAAATACCGATGAAAAACTGTTTTTT. Protein sequence: CATSSVNTDEKLFF.

This chain joins TRBV2 and TRBJ1-2; 7 bases agree with TRBD1. V shed 8 bases and J 7 bases; nucleotides not matched to a gene: 10. The germline V gene encodes CDR1 SNHLY and CDR2 FYNNEI. CDR3 length: 13 residues. CDR3 coding DNA: TGTGCCAGCCGAGAAAGGGGGCGCATTGGCTACACCTTC. Translating it yields CASRERGRIGYTF.

The CDR3 nucleotides read TGTGCCAGCAGTGAAGAGTTAGGGAACAATCAGCCCCAGCATTTT. Its translation: CASSEELGNNQPQHF. The chain recombines TRBV2 with TRBJ1-5; D remains unclear. V gave up 1 base and J gave up 3 bases, with 10 bases separating them. The CDR3 is made up of 15 amino acids. The germline V gene has CDR1 SNHLY and CDR2 FYNNEI.

This clonotype was detected only once. This chain connects TRBV24-1 to TRBJ1-2; 12 nucleotides line up with TRBD1. The CDR3 sequence is 15 residues long. Trimming cost V 4 bases and J 7 bases; bases outside gene matches: 6. The germline CDR1 and CDR2 sequences are KGHDR and SFDVKD. The CDR3 nucleotides read TGTGCCACCAGTGACCCGGGACAGGGGGCGCGTGGCTACACCTTC. This encodes CATSDPGQGARGYTF.

V gene TRBV29-1 combines with J gene TRBJ2-7; D gene unclear. There are 12 residues in the CDR3. CDR1 SQVTM and CDR2 ANQGSEA come from the germline V gene. V dropped 6 bases and J dropped 4 bases, with 13 bases sitting between them. The CDR3 DNA reads as TGCAGCGTGGCCTTAGGGCAATACGAGCAGTACTTC. Residues: CSVALGQYEQYF.

This clonotype showed up many times. The chain couples TRBV6-1 to TRBJ1-5, with D perhaps TRBD1 (5 bases). Trimming removed 3 bases from V and 13 bases from J, with 10 bases in between. CDR1 and CDR2 (germline): MNHNS, SASEGT. This CDR3 is 11 amino acids long. CDR3 coding DNA: TGTGCCAGCAGTGATCAGGGATCTCAGCATTTT. This translates into CASSDQGSQHF.

The V gene is TRBV7-3, the J gene TRBJ1-2; tentative D call: TRBD1 (5 bases). CDR1 and CDR2 from the germline V gene are SGHTA and FQGTGA. The V and J ends lost 5 bases and 7 bases respectively, with 23 bases between them. The CDR3 sequence is 16 residues long. The CDR3 DNA reads TGTGCCAGCAGCCCCTCGGGCGGGGCCGGCAGGGCTGGCTACACCTTC. Translated: CASSPSGGAGRAGYTF.

The genes are TRBV19 and TRBJ2-2, with a tentative D call TRBD2 (8 bases). Germline V gene data show CDR1 as LNHDA and CDR2 as SQIVND (reference sequence). The V end lost 8 bases, the J end lost 6 bases, and 16 bases lay between the germline ends. This CDR3 is 14 amino acids long. CDR3 sequence: CASGPGGGSGELFF. The CDR3 DNA sequence: TGTGCCAGTGGACCGGGAGGGGGCTCCGGGGAGCTGTTTTTT.

This clonotype was counted many times. The chain combines TRBV10-3 with TRBJ2-7; the match to TRBD2 covers 9 bases. Germline assignment: CDR1 ENHRY and CDR2 SYGVKD. The CDR3 extends over 16 amino acids. Trimming at V came to 4 bases and at J to 3 bases, leaving 10 bases not matched to a gene. CDR3 nucleotides: TGTGCCATCAGTGGGGGAGCCGGGACTAGCCTCTACGAGCAGTACTTC. Translation gives CAISGGAGTSLYEQYF.

This clonotype was seen ten or more times. This chain links TRBV9 with TRBJ2-7, with D tentatively TRBD1 or TRBD2 (5 bases each). Germline CDR1 and CDR2: SGDLS and YYNGEE. Trimming shortened V by 7 bases and J by 2 bases, and 10 bases separated the two germline ends. The CDR3 loop spans 12 amino acids. CDR3 region: CASGDGTYEQYF. CDR3 nucleotides: TGTGCCAGCGGGGACGGAACCTACGAGCAGTACTTC.

V gene TRBV10-3 combines with J gene TRBJ2-5, with D possibly being TRBD2 (7 bases). Germline V gene lookup returns CDR1 ENHRY and CDR2 SYGVKD. Trimming removed 3 bases from V and 5 bases from J, with 10 bases in between. This CDR3 has 13 amino acids. The CDR3 region is CAISDGGHETQYF. In DNA, the CDR3 is TGTGCCATCAGTGACGGGGGGCATGAGACCCAGTACTTC.